This TCR beta chain was sequenced for a study of T cell clusters in autoimmune cytopenias. Study-level results: No experiment has yet validated the function of the T cell clusters defined in silico.

Each sample's input was roughly 230 ng genomic DNA, some 40,000 genome equivalents. Of note for this clonotype: Its cognate antigen is unknown.

The CDR3 length is 15 residues. TRB was amplified by touch-down multiplex PCR, primer pools A and B combined. TCRdb re-called the multiplex PCR reads and gives one entry per CDR3 protein, without DNA. This listing includes about 12,000 distinct CDR3 sequences. This TCR derives from a human donor with an autoimmune cytopenia or autoimmune hepatitis (not recorded which). This chain joins TRBV12-3 or TRBV12-4 and TRBJ2-1. The source material was peripheral blood. The chain's CDR3 is CASRRTWTGSNEQFF.